The clone carrying this TCR beta chain has a handful of counts. This record belongs to a study of OX40 agonist ivuxolimab in advanced cancers. The CDR3 sequence is 15 residues long. Germline V gene data show CDR1 as MDHEN and CDR2 as SYDVKM. V shed 5 bases and J shed 6 bases, with 20 bases lying between them. This table comes from immunoSEQ multiplex PCR, and its TCRdb copy is limited to in-frame clones, with some not included. The data contain tens of thousands of clones, about 81% of them singletons. This specimen consisted of CD4+ or CD8+ T cells sorted from blood, obtained in a trial of the OX40 agonist ivuxolimab. This sequence was found in an adult with an advanced solid tumor such as melanoma, head and neck, liver or kidney cancer. This chain links TRBV28 with TRBJ2-7; no clear D gene. Here the CDR3 DNA reads TGTGCCAGCAGTCCAGTGTCAACGGTTAAGGGCGAGCAGTACTTC. Protein sequence: CASSPVSTVKGEQYF.